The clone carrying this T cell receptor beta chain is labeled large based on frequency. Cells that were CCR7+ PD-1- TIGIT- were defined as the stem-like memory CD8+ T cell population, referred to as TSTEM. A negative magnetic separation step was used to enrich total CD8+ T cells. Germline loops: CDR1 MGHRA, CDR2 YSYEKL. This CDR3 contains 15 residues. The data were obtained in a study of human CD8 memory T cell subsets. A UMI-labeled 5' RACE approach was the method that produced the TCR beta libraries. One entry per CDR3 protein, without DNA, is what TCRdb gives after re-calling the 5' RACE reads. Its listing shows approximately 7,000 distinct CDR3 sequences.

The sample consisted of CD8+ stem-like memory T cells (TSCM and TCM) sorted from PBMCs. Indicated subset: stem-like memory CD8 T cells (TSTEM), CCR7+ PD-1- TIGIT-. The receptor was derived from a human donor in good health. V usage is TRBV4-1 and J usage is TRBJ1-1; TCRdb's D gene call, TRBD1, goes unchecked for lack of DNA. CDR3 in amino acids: CASSQEAQGDTEAFF.